This entry features one T cell receptor beta chain sequence. Its antigen remains unidentified. CD4+ T cells that had been cultured provided DNA sequenced with the Oncomine TCR Beta short-read assay. The source of extracted genomic DNA was cultured CD4+ T cells. TCRdb itself ran the PCR reads through MiXCR, one entry per CDR3 protein. The sample lists about 20,000 distinct CDR3 sequences; approximately 22% were seen once. This record comes from a study of vaccination and CD4 T cells after COVID-19. About the research overall: Cells were stimulated with overlapping spike peptide pools from SARS-CoV-2, HCoV-NL63, HCoV-OC43 and HCoV-229E.

Treatment here: roughly 10-day PBMC culture with coronavirus spike peptide pools or control peptides (ViraFEST assay). With peptide pools, ViraFEST first expanded antigen-specific T cells and afterwards sequenced their TCRs. Every well contained approximately 2.1 million PBMCs, which were grown with about 10 IU/ml IL-2 and about 9.5 ug/ml peptide pools. The sample consisted of cultured CD4+ T cells from blood. The TCR was taken from a human donor with COVID-19.

This CDR3 reads CASRSRGLGTEAFF. CDR3 DNA sequence: TGTGCCAGCAGGTCCAGGGGGCTAGGCACTGAAGCTTTCTTT. The chain has TRBV2 and TRBJ1-1; 8 bases are a match to TRBD1. CDR3 length equals 14 residues. Per the germline V gene, CDR1 is SNHLY and CDR2 is FYNNEI. Trimming took 6 bases from V and 4 from J; bases not matched to a gene: 7.